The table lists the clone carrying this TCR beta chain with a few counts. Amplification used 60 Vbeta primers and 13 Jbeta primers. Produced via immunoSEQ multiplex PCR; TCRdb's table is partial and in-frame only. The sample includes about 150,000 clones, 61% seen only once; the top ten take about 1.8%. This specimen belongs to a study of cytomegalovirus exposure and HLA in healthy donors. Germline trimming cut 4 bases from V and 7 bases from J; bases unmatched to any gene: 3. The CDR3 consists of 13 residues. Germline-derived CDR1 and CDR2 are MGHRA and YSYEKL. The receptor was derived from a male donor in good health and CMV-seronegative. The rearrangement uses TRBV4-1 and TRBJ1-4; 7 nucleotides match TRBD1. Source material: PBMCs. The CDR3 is CASSPRQGEKLFF. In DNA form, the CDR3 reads TGCGCCAGCAGCCCTAGACAGGGTGAAAAACTGTTTTTT.